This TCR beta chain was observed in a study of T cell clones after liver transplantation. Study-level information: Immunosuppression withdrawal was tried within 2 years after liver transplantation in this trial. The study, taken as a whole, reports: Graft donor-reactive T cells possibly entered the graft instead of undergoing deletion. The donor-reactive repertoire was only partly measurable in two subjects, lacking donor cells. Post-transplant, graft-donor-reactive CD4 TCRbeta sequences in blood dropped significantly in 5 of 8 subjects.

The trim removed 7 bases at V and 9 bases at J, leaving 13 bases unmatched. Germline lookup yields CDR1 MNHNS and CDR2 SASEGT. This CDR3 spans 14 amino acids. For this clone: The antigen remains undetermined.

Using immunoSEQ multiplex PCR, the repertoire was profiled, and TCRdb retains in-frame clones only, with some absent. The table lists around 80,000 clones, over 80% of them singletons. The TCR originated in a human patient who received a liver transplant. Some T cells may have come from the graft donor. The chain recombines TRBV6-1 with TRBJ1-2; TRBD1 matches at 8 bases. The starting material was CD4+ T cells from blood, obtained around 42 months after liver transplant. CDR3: CASTRSQGAGSYTF. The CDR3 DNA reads TGTGCCAGCACCCGGTCGCAGGGGGCAGGAAGCTACACCTTC.